Below are 30 T cell receptor beta chains sequenced from a single sample in a study of shared T cell receptors in the human thymus. The table came from immunoSEQ multiplex PCR; TCRdb's copy has only in-frame clones and leaves some out. The sample records almost 550,000 clones, approximately 80% being singletons. This same sample was also taken into another study, of human thymus T cells.

The source material was thymocytes. The receptors here all came from a boy in the first two years of life with a congenital heart defect.

The J gene is TRBJ2-7, the V gene TRBV6-1, with 11 bases that match TRBD2. This CDR3 region has 14 residues. CDR1 is MNHNS, CDR2 SASEGT, per germline. Trimming removed 6 bases from V and 0 bases from J; junction bases left unmatched: 1. The CDR3 sequence is CASRGLAGSYEQYF. CDR3 in DNA: TGTGCCAGCAGAGGACTAGCGGGCTCCTACGAGCAGTACTTC.

This chain uses TRBV4-2 with TRBJ2-3; 10 bases align to TRBD2. CDR1 and CDR2 (germline): LGHNA, YNFKEQ. Losses at the gene ends were 4 bases for V and 2 bases for J; bases not matched to a gene: 27. The CDR3 spans 23 residues. CDR3: CASSPRGSGQGLLAGAPTDTQYF. The DNA for the CDR3 is TGTGCCAGCAGCCCCAGGGGCAGTGGACAGGGCCTTCTAGCGGGAGCGCCCACAGATACGCAGTATTTT.

The chain employs TRBV4-2 and TRBJ2-7; a weak D match, TRBD1 (6 bases). With 8 bases removed from V and 2 bases from J, the gap between germline ends came to 19 bases. The CDR3 extends over 15 amino acids. The germline gives CDR1 LGHNA, CDR2 YNFKEQ. The CDR3 region is CASGTGLGAAYEQYF. The CDR3 nucleotides are TGTGCCAGCGGCACCGGTCTGGGGGCGGCCTACGAGCAGTACTTC.

V usage is TRBV19 and J usage is TRBJ1-3; a weak D match, TRBD1 (6 bases). CDR3 length equals 11 residues. Trimming removed 1 base at V and 14 bases at J, with 9 bases between. CDR1 is LNHDA and CDR2 is SQIVND in the germline V gene (reference sequence). The CDR3 spells CASSIGAGVYF. As DNA, the CDR3 is TGTGCCAGTAGTATAGGGGCAGGGGTATATTTT.

The chain carries TRBV6-1 and TRBJ2-4; the match to TRBD1 covers 7 bases. Trimming cost V 2 bases and J 1 base; bases outside gene matches: 5. The CDR3 is made up of 16 amino acids. Looked up from germline, CDR1 is MNHNS and CDR2 is SASEGT. This chain's CDR3 is CASSEKTGEAKNIQYF. The CDR3 nucleotides are TGTGCCAGCAGTGAAAAAACAGGGGAGGCCAAAAACATTCAGTACTTC.

In this sample, this clone turned up a few times. The chain carries TRBV2 and TRBJ2-1; 7 positions agree with TRBD2. Germline-derived CDR1 and CDR2 are SNHLY and FYNNEI. The CDR3 has 19 amino acids. V shed 8 bases, J shed 3 bases, and the junction held 22 bases outside the gene matches. This CDR3 is CASPCIRGAGHRGYNEQFF. In DNA form, the CDR3 reads TGTGCCAGCCCGTGCATTAGAGGAGCGGGGCATAGGGGCTACAATGAGCAGTTCTTC.

The chain couples TRBV11-2 to TRBJ1-5; the match to TRBD1 covers 10 bases. Germline values: CDR1 SGHAT, CDR2 FQNNGV. The CDR3 has 17 amino acids. J gave up 2 bases and V 1 base, and 5 bases lay outside the gene matches. The CDR3 DNA sequence: TGTGCCAGCAGCTTAGGGACAGGGGGAGACGGCAATCAGCCCCAGCATTTT. Protein product: CASSLGTGGDGNQPQHF. The full variable domain, with the rest looked up from reference TRBV11-2 and TRBJ1-5, is EAGVAQSPRYKIIEKRQSVAFWCNPISGHATLYWYQQILGQGPKLLIQFQNNGVVDDSQLPKDRFSAERLKGVDSTLKIQPAKLEDSAVYLCASSLGTGGDGNQPQHFGDGTRLSIL.

This clone was picked up one time. The V call is TRBV30, the J call TRBJ2-3, with 10 nucleotides matching TRBD2. CDR3 length equals 14 residues. Germline assignment: CDR1 GTSNPN and CDR2 SVGIG (reference sequence). V lost 5 bases, J lost 2 bases, and 4 bases stayed unmatched. The chain's CDR3 is CAWGLAAFTDTQYF. Here the CDR3 DNA reads TGTGCCTGGGGACTAGCGGCGTTCACAGATACGCAGTATTTT.

This clone showed up just a few times. The identical CDR3 is also encoded by other nucleotide sequences in the sample. The chain links TRBV5-1 to TRBJ1-1; TRBD1 agrees at 9 bases. There are 14 residues in the CDR3. Trimming took 2 bases from V and 3 from J; bases not matched to a gene: 2. Germline CDR1 reads SGHRS; CDR2 reads YFSETQ. CDR3 coding DNA: TGCGCCAGCAGCTTAGACAGGGGGGACACTGAAGCTTTCTTT. Translating gives CASSLDRGDTEAFF.

This clone was seen only a few times. The chain recombines TRBV7-8 with TRBJ2-1, with TRBD2 matching over 10 bases. The CDR3 is made up of 17 amino acids. V lost 0 bases, J lost 2 bases, and 4 bases stayed unmatched. Germline V CDR1 and CDR2: SGHVS, FQNEAQ. This chain's CDR3 is CASSLAGLAGAYNEQFF. The CDR3 region has the DNA TGTGCCAGCAGCTTAGCGGGGCTAGCGGGAGCCTACAATGAGCAGTTCTTC. The full variable domain, completed using reference TRBV7-8 and TRBJ2-1, is GAGVSQSPRYKVAKRGQDVALRCDPISGHVSLFWYQQALGQGPEFLTYFQNEAQLDKSGLPSDRFFAERPEGSVSTLKIQRTQQEDSAVYLCASSLAGLAGAYNEQFFGPGTRLTVL.

This chain connects TRBV19 to TRBJ2-5; 9 nucleotides agree with TRBD1. J gave up 5 bases and V 5 bases, and 6 bases lay outside the gene matches. The CDR3 spans 14 residues. Germline CDR1 reads LNHDA; CDR2 reads SQIVND (reference sequence). CDR3 protein: CASSATGGGETQYF. The CDR3 region has the DNA TGTGCCAGTAGTGCGACAGGGGGAGGGGAGACCCAGTACTTC.

CDR3 DNA sequence: TGTGCCAGCAGTCCAAGAAGTGGTGTGAGGCTCTCCTACAATGAGCAGTTCTTC. Translated: CASSPRSGVRLSYNEQFF. The rearrangement links TRBV27 to TRBJ2-1; D gene ambiguous. Per the germline V gene, CDR1 is MNHEY and CDR2 is SMNVEV (reference sequence). V was trimmed by 5 bases and J by 0 bases, leaving 20 bases between them. This CDR3 contains 18 residues.

The chain links TRBV2 to TRBJ2-7; D might be TRBD1 (5 bases). The germline V and J ends were trimmed by 7 bases and 0 bases, with 16 bases remaining between them. The CDR3 is 15 amino acids. CDR1 is SNHLY and CDR2 is FYNNEI in the germline V gene. This chain's CDR3 is CASTAQNRSSYEQYF. The CDR3 DNA sequence: TGTGCCAGCACTGCACAGAACAGGAGCTCCTACGAGCAGTACTTC. Supplemented by reference TRBV2 and TRBJ2-7, the full variable domain reads EPEVTQTPSHQVTQMGQEVILRCVPISNHLYFYWYRQILGQKVEFLVSFYNNEISEKSEIFDDQFSVERPDGSNFTLKIRSTKLEDSAMYFCASTAQNRSSYEQYFGPGTRLTVT.

The chain couples TRBV5-6 to TRBJ2-5; D not certain. V dropped 3 bases and J dropped 5 bases, with 8 bases sitting between them. The CDR3 is made up of 12 amino acids. From germline, CDR1 is SGHDT and CDR2 YYEEEE. CDR3 sequence (DNA): TGTGCCAGCAGCTACTACGGGGAGACCCAGTACTTC. It encodes CASSYYGETQYF. Filled out from reference TRBV5-6 and TRBJ2-5, the complete variable domain reads DAGVTQSPTHLIKTRGQQVTLRCSPKSGHDTVSWYQQALGQGPQFIFQYYEEEERQRGNFPDRFSGHQFPNYSSELNVNALLLGDSALYLCASSYYGETQYFGPGTRLLVL.

This clone has more than one count but fewer than ten. The rearrangement joins TRBV15 to TRBJ2-3; tentative D call: TRBD1 (6 bases). V gave up 0 bases and J gave up 2 bases, with 12 bases separating them. Germline V gene sequence: CDR1 LNHNV, CDR2 YYDKDF (reference sequence). The CDR3 is 16 residues long. The DNA for the CDR3 is TGTGCCACCAGCAGAGATCTGCACAGGGACACAGATACGCAGTATTTT. Translating it yields CATSRDLHRDTDTQYF.

This clone has a single count. The chain is built from TRBV11-2 and TRBJ2-1; a weak D match, TRBD2 (6 bases). V lost 5 bases, J lost 3 bases, and 23 bases lay in between. The CDR3 covers 18 residues. Germline CDR1 is SGHAT and CDR2 is FQNNGV. The CDR3 is CASSPRLPSAHFYNEQFF. The CDR3 nucleotides are TGTGCCAGCAGCCCACGACTACCTAGCGCCCATTTCTACAATGAGCAGTTCTTC.

This clone showed up just a few times. The gene calls are TRBV7-9 and TRBJ2-1; the D gene is possibly TRBD1 (6 bases). CDR3 size: 19 residues. The germline V and J ends were trimmed by 5 bases and 0 bases, with 23 bases remaining between them. Germline loops: CDR1 SEHNR, CDR2 FQNEAQ (reference sequence). CDR3 amino acids: CASSPYPPNQGSSYNEQFF. The DNA of the CDR3 is TGTGCCAGCAGCCCTTATCCCCCCAACCAGGGGAGCTCCTACAATGAGCAGTTCTTC.

This clone was found a few times. The chain recombines TRBV7-9 with TRBJ2-5; D unclear. Germline CDR1 reads SEHNR; CDR2 reads FQNEAQ (reference sequence). The CDR3 spans 15 residues. V was shortened by 2 bases and J by 2 bases, with 12 bases between the two germline ends. CDR3 bases: TGTGCCAGCAGCTTAACTGGTACAGCACAAGAGACCCAGTACTTC. This encodes CASSLTGTAQETQYF.

V and J are TRBV5-1 and TRBJ2-5; 11 bases match TRBD2. The CDR3 length is 19 residues. Per germline, CDR1 SGHRS and CDR2 YFSETQ. V lost 1 base, J lost 2 bases, and 13 bases stayed unmatched. CDR3 residues: CASSLWAGPGLAVQETQYF. The CDR3 DNA reads as TGCGCCAGCAGCTTGTGGGCCGGACCGGGACTAGCGGTACAAGAGACCCAGTACTTC.

The chain couples TRBV11-2 to TRBJ2-1; 11 positions match TRBD2. Germline loops: CDR1 SGHAT, CDR2 FQNNGV. There are 15 residues in the CDR3. V lost 4 bases and J lost 4; bases outside the gene matches: 3. The CDR3 here is CASSSRLAGYNEQFF. The CDR3 DNA follows: TGTGCCAGCAGCTCCCGACTAGCGGGATACAATGAGCAGTTCTTC.

This chain links TRBV20-1 with TRBJ2-5; D possibly corresponds to TRBD1 (6 bases). The end of the DNA aligns better with TRBJ2-7, so the J call may be wrong. The germline V gene has CDR1 DFQATT and CDR2 SNEGSKA (reference sequence). The CDR3 runs to 11 residues. The CDR3 loop is CSVSTGNEQYF. The CDR3 DNA follows: TGCAGTGTCAGTACAGGGAACGAGCAGTACTTC.

V and J are TRBV19 and TRBJ2-7; 7 bases line up with TRBD2. Germline loops: CDR1 LNHDA, CDR2 SQIVND (reference sequence). V dropped 9 bases and J dropped 5; count of bases not matched to a gene: 10. This CDR3 comprises 13 residues. In DNA, the CDR3 is TGTGCCAGCGGGGAGGGTTGGGTCGACGAGCAGTACTTC. Residues: CASGEGWVDEQYF. The whole variable domain, filled in from reference TRBV19 and TRBJ2-7, reads DGGITQSPKYLFRKEGQNVTLSCEQNLNHDAMYWYRQDPGQGLRLIYYSQIVNDFQKGDIAEGYSVSREKKESFPLTVTSAQKNPTAFYLCASGEGWVDEQYFGPGTRLTVT.

V is TRBV7-9 and J is TRBJ1-1; 7 bases are shared with TRBD1. Germline V gene data show CDR1 as SEHNR and CDR2 as FQNEAQ (reference sequence). Trimming cost V 5 bases and J 11 bases; bases outside gene matches: 11. There are 13 residues in the CDR3. Here the CDR3 reads CASSPRQGERAFF. The CDR3 nucleotides are TGTGCCAGCAGCCCGAGACAGGGCGAAAGGGCTTTCTTT.

This clone was counted a single time. This chain uses TRBV30 with TRBJ1-2; 7 nucleotides match TRBD1. CDR3 size: 12 residues. With 7 bases clipped from V and 3 bases from J, the junction kept 5 bases outside the gene matches. Per the germline V gene, CDR1 is GTSNPN and CDR2 is SVGIG (reference sequence). CDR3 region: CASRGKDYGYTF. The CDR3 DNA reads as TGTGCCTCCAGGGGGAAAGACTATGGCTACACCTTC. Together with reference TRBV30 and TRBJ1-2, the CDR3 gives the full variable domain: SQTIHQWPATLVQPVGSPLSLECTVEGTSNPNLYWYRQAAGRGLQLLFYSVGIGQISSEVPQNLSASRPQDRQFILSSKKLLLSDSGFYLCASRGKDYGYTFGSGTRLTVV.

V is TRBV19 and J is TRBJ2-1, with D unclear. The CDR3 has 15 residues. The ends were cut back, 4 bases at V and 0 bases at J, with 10 bases in the middle. Per the germline V gene, CDR1 is LNHDA and CDR2 is SQIVND (reference sequence). In DNA form, the CDR3 reads TGTGCCAGTAGTAACCCGGGTATCTCCTACAATGAGCAGTTCTTC. It yields the protein CASSNPGISYNEQFF.

This clone has a single count. The CDR3 nucleotides read TGCGCCAGCAGCCAAGATACCGGGACAGGTGGAAACACCATATATTTT. Translating gives CASSQDTGTGGNTIYF. V gene TRBV4-3 combines with J gene TRBJ1-3, with 8 bases fitting TRBD1. Trimming cost V 0 bases and J 3 bases; bases outside gene matches: 4. Looked up from germline, CDR1 is LGHNA and CDR2 is YSLEER. The CDR3 extends over 16 amino acids.

Note on this clone: This sample includes further DNA sequences coding for the same CDR3. The CDR3 DNA sequence: TGTGCCAGCAGTCCTAGCTCCTACGAGCAGTACTTC. Translating it yields CASSPSSYEQYF. J is TRBJ2-7 and V is TRBV2, with D uncertain. Trimming pared 5 bases from V and 0 bases from J, leaving 5 bases between. This CDR3 contains 12 residues. The germline gives CDR1 SNHLY, CDR2 FYNNEI.

This clone showed up just a few times. The chain joins TRBV4-3 to TRBJ2-2, with 8 bases lining up with TRBD1. Looked up from germline, CDR1 is LGHNA and CDR2 is YSLEER. The CDR3 is made up of 16 amino acids. V dropped 0 bases and J dropped 7; count of bases not matched to a gene: 7. CDR3 sequence reads: CASSQDGQGPFGELFF. The CDR3 DNA reads as TGCGCCAGCAGCCAAGACGGACAGGGACCCTTCGGGGAGCTGTTTTTT.

The gene calls are TRBV11-3 and TRBJ1-4, with D maybe TRBD1 (5 bases). The CDR3 extends over 15 amino acids. CDR1 is SGHNT, CDR2 YENEEA, per germline. Trimming pared 5 bases from V and 7 bases from J, leaving 17 bases between. CDR3 in DNA: TGTGCCAGCAGCATTTCGGGGGAATTGGCTGAAAAACTGTTTTTT. It is translated as CASSISGELAEKLFF.

The V and J genes are TRBV18 and TRBJ1-1, with 12 bases matching TRBD1. Germline loops: CDR1 KGHSH, CDR2 LQKENI. Losses at the gene ends were 3 bases for V and 5 bases for J; bases not matched to a gene: 13. The CDR3 spans 18 residues. CDR3 nucleotides: TGTGCCAGCTCACCTGGGACAGGGGGCGCGAGGGTCTGGACTGAAGCTTTCTTT. Protein product: CASSPGTGGARVWTEAFF.